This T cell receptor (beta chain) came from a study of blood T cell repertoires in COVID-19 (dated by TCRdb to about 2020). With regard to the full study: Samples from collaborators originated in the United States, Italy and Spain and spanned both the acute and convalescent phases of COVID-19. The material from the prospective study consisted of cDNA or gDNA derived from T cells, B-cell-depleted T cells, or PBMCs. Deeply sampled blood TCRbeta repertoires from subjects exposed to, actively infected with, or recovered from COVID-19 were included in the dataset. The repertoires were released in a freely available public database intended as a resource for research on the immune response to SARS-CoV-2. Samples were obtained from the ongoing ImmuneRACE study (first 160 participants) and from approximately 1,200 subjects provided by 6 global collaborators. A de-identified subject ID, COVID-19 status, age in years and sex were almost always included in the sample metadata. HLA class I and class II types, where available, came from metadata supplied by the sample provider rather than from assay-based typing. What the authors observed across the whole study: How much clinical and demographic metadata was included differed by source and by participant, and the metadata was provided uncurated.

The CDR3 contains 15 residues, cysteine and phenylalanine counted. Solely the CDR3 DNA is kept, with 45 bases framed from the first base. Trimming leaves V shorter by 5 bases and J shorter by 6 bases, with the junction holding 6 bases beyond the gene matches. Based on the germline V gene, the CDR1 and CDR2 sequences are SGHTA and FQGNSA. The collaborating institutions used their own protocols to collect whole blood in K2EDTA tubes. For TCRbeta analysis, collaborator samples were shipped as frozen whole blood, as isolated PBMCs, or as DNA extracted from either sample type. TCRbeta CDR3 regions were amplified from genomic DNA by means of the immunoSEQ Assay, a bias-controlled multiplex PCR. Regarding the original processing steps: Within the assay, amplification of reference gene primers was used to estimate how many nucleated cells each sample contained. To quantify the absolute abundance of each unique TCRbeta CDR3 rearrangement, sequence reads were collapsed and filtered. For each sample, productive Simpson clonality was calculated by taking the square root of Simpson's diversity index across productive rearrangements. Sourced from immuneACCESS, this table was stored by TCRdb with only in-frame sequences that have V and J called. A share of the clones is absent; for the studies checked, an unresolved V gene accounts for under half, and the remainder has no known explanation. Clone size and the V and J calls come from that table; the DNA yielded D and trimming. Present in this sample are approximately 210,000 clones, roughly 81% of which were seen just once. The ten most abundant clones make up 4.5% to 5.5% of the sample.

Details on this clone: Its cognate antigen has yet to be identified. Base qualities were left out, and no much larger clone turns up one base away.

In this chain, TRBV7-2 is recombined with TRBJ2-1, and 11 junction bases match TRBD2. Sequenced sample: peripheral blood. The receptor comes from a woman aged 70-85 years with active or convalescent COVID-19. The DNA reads TGTGCCAGCAGCCGCGGTAGCGGGAGGGCCAATGAGCAGTTCTTC. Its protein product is CASSRGSGRANEQFF.